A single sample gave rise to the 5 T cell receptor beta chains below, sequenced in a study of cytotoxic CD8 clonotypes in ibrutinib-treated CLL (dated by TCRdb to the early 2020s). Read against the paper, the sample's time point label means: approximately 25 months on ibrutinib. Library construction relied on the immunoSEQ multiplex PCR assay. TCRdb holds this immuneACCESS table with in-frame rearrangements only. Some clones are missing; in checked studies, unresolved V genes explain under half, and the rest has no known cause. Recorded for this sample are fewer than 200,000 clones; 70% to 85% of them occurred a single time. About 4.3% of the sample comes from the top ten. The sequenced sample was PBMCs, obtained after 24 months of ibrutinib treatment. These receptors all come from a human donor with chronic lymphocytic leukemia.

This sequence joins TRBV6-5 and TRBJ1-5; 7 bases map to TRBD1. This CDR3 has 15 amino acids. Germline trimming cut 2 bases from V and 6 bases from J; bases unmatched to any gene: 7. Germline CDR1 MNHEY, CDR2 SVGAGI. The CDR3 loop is CASSYDRDQSQPQHF. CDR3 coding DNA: TGTGCCAGCAGTTACGACAGGGATCAGAGTCAGCCCCAGCATTTT.

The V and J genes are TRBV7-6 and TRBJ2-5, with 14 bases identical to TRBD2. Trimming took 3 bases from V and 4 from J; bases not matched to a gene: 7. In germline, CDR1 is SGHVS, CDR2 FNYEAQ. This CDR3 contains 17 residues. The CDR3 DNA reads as TGTGCCAGCAGCTTGGGGACTAGCGGGGGCTGGGGAGAGACCCAGTACTTC. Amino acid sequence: CASSLGTSGGWGETQYF.

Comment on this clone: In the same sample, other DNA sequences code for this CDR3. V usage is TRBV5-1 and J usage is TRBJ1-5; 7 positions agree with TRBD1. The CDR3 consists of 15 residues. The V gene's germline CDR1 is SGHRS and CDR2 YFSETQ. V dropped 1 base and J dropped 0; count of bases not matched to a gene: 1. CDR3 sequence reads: CASSLTGDSNQPQHF. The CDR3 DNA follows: TGCGCCAGCAGCTTGACAGGGGATAGCAATCAGCCCCAGCATTTT.

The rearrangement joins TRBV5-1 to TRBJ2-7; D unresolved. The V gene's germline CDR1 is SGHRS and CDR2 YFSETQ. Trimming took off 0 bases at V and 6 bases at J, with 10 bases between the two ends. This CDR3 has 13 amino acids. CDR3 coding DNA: TGCGCCAGCAGCTTGGGCAGCCGGTCCGAGCAGTACTTC. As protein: CASSLGSRSEQYF.

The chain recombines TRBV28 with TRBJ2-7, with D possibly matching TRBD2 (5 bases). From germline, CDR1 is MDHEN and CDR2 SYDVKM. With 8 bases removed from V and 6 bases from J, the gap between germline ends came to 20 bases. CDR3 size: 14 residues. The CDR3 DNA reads TGTGCCAGCCGCTATCGGGGTCTGTCGATCGAGCAGTACTTC. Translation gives CASRYRGLSIEQYF.